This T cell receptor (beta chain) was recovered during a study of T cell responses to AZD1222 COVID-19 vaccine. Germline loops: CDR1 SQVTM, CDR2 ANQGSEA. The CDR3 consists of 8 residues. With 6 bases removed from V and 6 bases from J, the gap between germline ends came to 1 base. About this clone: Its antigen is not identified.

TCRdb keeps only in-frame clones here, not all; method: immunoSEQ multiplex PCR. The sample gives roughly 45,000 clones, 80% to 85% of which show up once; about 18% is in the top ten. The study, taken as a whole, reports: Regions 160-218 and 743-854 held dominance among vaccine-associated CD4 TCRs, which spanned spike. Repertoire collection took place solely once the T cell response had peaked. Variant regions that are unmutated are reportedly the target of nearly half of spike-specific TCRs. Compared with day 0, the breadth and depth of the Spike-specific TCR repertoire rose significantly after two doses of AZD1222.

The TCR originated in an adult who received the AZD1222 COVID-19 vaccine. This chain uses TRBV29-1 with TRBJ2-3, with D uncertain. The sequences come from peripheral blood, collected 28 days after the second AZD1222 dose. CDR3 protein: CSVDTQYF. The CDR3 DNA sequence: TGCAGCGTGGATACGCAGTATTTT.